Listed here are 17 T cell receptor beta chains from one sample, sequenced in a study of T-cell reconstitution after alpha-beta-depleted transplantation in children. During its preparation, the TCRbeta library received unique molecular identifiers. TCRdb passed the PCR reads through MiXCR, listing each CDR3 protein once. The sample has fewer than 700,000 distinct CDR3 sequences; roughly 13% are singletons. The sample consisted of PBMCs, mostly from graft donor cells, taken 360 days after TCRalphabeta/CD19-depleted stem cell transplant. These receptors were collected from a male patient aged 10 to 17 who had a stem cell transplant for acute myeloid leukemia, so the T cells may come from the graft donor.

The chain uses TRBV7-3 and TRBJ2-1; 8 bases line up with TRBD1. From germline, CDR1 is SGHTA and CDR2 FQGTGA. Trimming removed 1 base from V and 11 bases from J; junction bases left unmatched: 13. The CDR3 loop spans 16 amino acids. The CDR3 DNA reads TGTGCCAGCAGCTTAAAATGGGGCGTCGGACAGGGTCAGCAGTTCTTC. Its translation is CASSLKWGVGQGQQFF.

This clonotype has just a few counts. This chain joins TRBV27 and TRBJ2-3, with D perhaps TRBD2 (6 bases). Germline assignment: CDR1 MNHEY and CDR2 SMNVEV (reference sequence). Trimming removed 6 bases at V and 11 bases at J, with 12 bases between. The CDR3 runs to 11 residues. CDR3 protein: CASSWGVGQYF. The CDR3 DNA follows: TGTGCCAGCAGCTGGGGGGTAGGGCAGTATTTT.

This clonotype was recorded many times. The rearrangement uses TRBV12-3 or TRBV12-4 and TRBJ2-7, with 10 bases lining up with TRBD1. Trimming cost V 3 bases and J 2 bases; bases outside gene matches: 1. This CDR3 spans 14 amino acids. The CDR3 coding sequence is TGTGCCAGCAGTTTTGGGACAGGGGCCTACGAGCAGTACTTC. The encoded protein is CASSFGTGAYEQYF.

The J gene is TRBJ2-7, the V gene TRBV7-2, with unresolved D. Trimming stripped 1 base from V and 1 base from J, with 11 bases between. The CDR3 runs 15 residues. Germline-derived CDR1 and CDR2 are SGHTA and FQGNSA. The chain's CDR3 is CASSLEAGISYEQYF. For the CDR3, the DNA is TGTGCCAGCAGCTTAGAGGCAGGAATATCCTACGAGCAGTACTTC.

The chain is built from TRBV27 and TRBJ2-1; 13 bases map to TRBD2. CDR1 MNHEY and CDR2 SMNVEV come from the germline V gene (reference sequence). The CDR3 covers 16 residues. The trim removed 0 bases at V and 10 bases at J, leaving 6 bases unmatched. In nucleotides, the CDR3 is TGTGCCAGCAGTTTATCGGGACTAGCGGGATCTTGGGAGCAGTTCTTC. This codes for CASSLSGLAGSWEQFF.

This clonotype appeared a few times. V usage is TRBV7-2 and J usage is TRBJ2-1, with TRBD2 matching over 11 bases. Germline V gene sequence: CDR1 SGHTA, CDR2 FQGNSA. The V and J ends lost 3 bases and 5 bases, in that order; junction bases with no gene match: 6. CDR3 length: 16 amino acids. This chain's CDR3 is CASSFPGLAEDNEQFF. The CDR3 coding sequence is TGTGCCAGCAGCTTCCCGGGACTAGCGGAAGACAATGAGCAGTTCTTC.

This chain links TRBV11-2 with TRBJ2-1; D not certain. The V gene's germline CDR1 is SGHAT and CDR2 FQNNGV. This CDR3 is built from 12 residues. V dropped 1 base and J dropped 13 bases, with 11 bases sitting between them. CDR3 loop: CASSLGLKAQFF. DNA of the CDR3: TGTGCCAGCAGCTTAGGCCTTAAGGCCCAGTTCTTC. The complete variable domain, with remaining parts taken from reference TRBV11-2 and TRBJ2-1, reads EAGVAQSPRYKIIEKRQSVAFWCNPISGHATLYWYQQILGQGPKLLIQFQNNGVVDDSQLPKDRFSAERLKGVDSTLKIQPAKLEDSAVYLCASSLGLKAQFFGPGTRLTVL.

The sample holds many counts of this clonotype. The gene calls are TRBV29-1 and TRBJ2-7; D is possibly TRBD1 or TRBD2 (5 bases each). The germline gives CDR1 SQVTM, CDR2 ANQGSEA. CDR3 size: 14 residues. The germline V and J ends were trimmed by 7 bases and 0 bases, with 16 bases remaining between them. CDR3 bases: TGCAGCGCAGCCCGGGACGAAAACTCCTACGAGCAGTACTTC. Translation gives CSAARDENSYEQYF.

This clonotype has only one observation. The J gene is TRBJ2-2, the V gene TRBV5-5; 10 bases are shared with TRBD2. With V trimmed by 4 bases and J by 3 bases, 12 bases remained unmatched. The germline CDR1 and CDR2 sequences are SGHKS and YYEKEE (reference sequence). The CDR3 runs to 18 residues. The CDR3 bases are TGTGCCAGCAGCCCGGGGCCTAGCGGGAGTGGTGACACCGGGGAGCTGTTTTTT. Translated: CASSPGPSGSGDTGELFF.

This clonotype occurred once. CDR3 in amino acids: CASSPLRAGLSTDTQYF. CDR3 bases: TGTGCCAGCTCACCACTGAGAGCGGGGCTGAGCACAGATACGCAGTATTTT. The chain uses TRBV18 and TRBJ2-3; 7 positions agree with TRBD2. Germline loops: CDR1 KGHSH, CDR2 LQKENI. The CDR3 covers 17 residues. V lost 1 base and J lost 0; bases outside the gene matches: 7.

In its sample, this clonotype was seen a few times. The gene calls are TRBV30 and TRBJ2-3; maybe TRBD2 (6 bases). This CDR3 has 15 residues. Trimming removed 1 base at V and 0 bases at J, with 11 bases between. CDR1 and CDR2 from the germline V gene are GTSNPN and SVGIG (reference sequence). The CDR3 DNA sequence: TGTGCCTGGAGTGGGGCGGGACCCAGCACAGATACGCAGTATTTT. This translates into CAWSGAGPSTDTQYF. The full variable domain, in which reference TRBV30 and TRBJ2-3 provide the parts outside the CDR3, is SQTIHQWPATLVQPVGSPLSLECTVEGTSNPNLYWYRQAAGRGLQLLFYSVGIGQISSEVPQNLSASRPQDRQFILSSKKLLLSDSGFYLCAWSGAGPSTDTQYFGPGTRLTVL.

This clonotype was observed a handful of times. The CDR3 region is CSARGRLEGYNEQFF. CDR3 bases: TGCAGTGCTAGAGGGCGACTAGAAGGTTACAATGAGCAGTTCTTC. V usage is TRBV20-1 and J usage is TRBJ2-1, with a tentative D call TRBD2 (6 bases). Germline V CDR1 and CDR2: DFQATT, SNEGSKA (reference sequence). This CDR3 region has 15 residues. The V and J ends lost 1 base and 4 bases respectively, with 14 bases between them.

This sequence joins TRBV20-1 and TRBJ1-1; TRBD1 matches 7 bases. Germline V gene lookup returns CDR1 DFQATT and CDR2 SNEGSKA (reference sequence). V dropped 5 bases and J dropped 9; count of bases not matched to a gene: 6. CDR3 length: 11 amino acids. The CDR3 is CSADKQGKAFF. In DNA, the CDR3 is TGCAGTGCTGACAAACAGGGGAAAGCTTTCTTT.

The DNA for the CDR3 is TGTGCCAGCAGCGGCAAGCCCACTACTGGGACAGTATGGTCCGGGGAGCTGTTTTTT. Translated, it gives CASSGKPTTGTVWSGELFF. The chain links TRBV3-1 to TRBJ2-2, with 7 bases identical to TRBD1. Germline trimming cut 5 bases from V and 6 bases from J; bases unmatched to any gene: 21. Germline V gene data show CDR1 as LGHDT and CDR2 as YNNKEL (reference sequence). This CDR3 region has 19 residues. The whole variable domain, filled in from reference TRBV3-1 and TRBJ2-2, reads DTAVSQTPKYLVTQMGNDKSIKCEQNLGHDTMYWYKQDSKKFLKIMFSYNNKELIINETVPNRFSPKSPDKAHLNLHINSLELGDSAVYFCASSGKPTTGTVWSGELFFGEGSRLTVL.

The chain has TRBV14 and TRBJ2-1; D not certain. V lost 6 bases and J 9 bases, leaving 9 bases between the germline ends. CDR1 is SGHDN and CDR2 is FVKESK in the germline V gene. This CDR3 comprises 11 residues. CDR3 region: CASRPTIEQFF. The CDR3 coding sequence is TGTGCCAGCAGACCCACGATTGAGCAGTTCTTC.

This clonotype turned up a few times. This rearrangement joins TRBV27 to TRBJ2-5, with D possibly being TRBD2 (5 bases). Germline CDR1 is MNHEY and CDR2 is SMNVEV (reference sequence). The CDR3 length is 14 residues. Trimming pared 1 base from V and 3 bases from J, leaving 9 bases between. Here the CDR3 DNA reads TGTGCCAGCAGTTTATGGGCCGGGGAAGAGACCCAGTACTTC. Its protein product is CASSLWAGEETQYF.

This clonotype was counted only a few times. This rearrangement joins TRBV28 to TRBJ2-2; no clear D gene. From germline, CDR1 is MDHEN and CDR2 SYDVKM. V gave up 3 bases and J gave up 7 bases, with 12 bases separating them. There are 14 residues in the CDR3. The CDR3 region has the DNA TGTGCCAGCAGTTTGGACCTAATTGACGGGGAGCTGTTTTTT. Translation gives CASSLDLIDGELFF.